This TCR beta chain stems from a study of CD8 T cells in Susac syndrome. cDNA came from roughly 0.53 to 1 ug RNA primed by random hexamers. Multiplex immunoSEQ PCR targeted 54 Vbeta and 13 Jbeta TCR beta segments. One entry per CDR3 protein results from TCRdb running MiXCR on the immunoSEQ multiplex PCR reads. The table shows some 170,000 distinct CDR3 sequences, with about 94% occurring only once. The controls, all healthy donors, were matched for age and sex. Study results and caveats: Only a relatively small number of individuals were included in the TCR sequencing and HLA analysis.

A remark on this clonotype: Its antigen is unidentified.

This CDR3 comprises 14 residues. V lost 2 bases and J lost 8, with 13 bases in between. Germline V gives CDR1 KGHSH, CDR2 LQKENI. The sequencing input was CD4+ T cells from PBMCs. V and J are TRBV18 and TRBJ2-1; no reliable D call. This receptor was taken from a human donor in good health. Here the CDR3 reads CASSPRRSGDEQFF. Written as DNA, the CDR3 is TGTGCCAGCTCACCAAGGCGGTCTGGCGATGAGCAGTTCTTC.